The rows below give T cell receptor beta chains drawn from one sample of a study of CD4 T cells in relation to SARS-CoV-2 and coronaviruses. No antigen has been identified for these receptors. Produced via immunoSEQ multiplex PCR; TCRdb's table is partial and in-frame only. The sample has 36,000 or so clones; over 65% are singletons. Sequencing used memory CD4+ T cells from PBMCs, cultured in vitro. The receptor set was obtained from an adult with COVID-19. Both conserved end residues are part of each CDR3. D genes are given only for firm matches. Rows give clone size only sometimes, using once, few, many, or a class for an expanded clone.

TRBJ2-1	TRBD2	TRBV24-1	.	TGTGCCACCAGTGATTTGGATTCCATCGGGGGGGAGCAGTTCTTC	CATSDLDSIGGEQFF
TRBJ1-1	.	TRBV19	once	TGTGCCAGTAGTCCCCGTCGACAGGTCCAGAACACTGAAGCTTTCTTT	CASSPRRQVQNTEAFF
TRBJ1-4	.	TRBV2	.	TGTGCCAGCAGAGACGCCACCCTTAATAATGAAAAACTGTTTTTT	CASRDATLNNEKLFF
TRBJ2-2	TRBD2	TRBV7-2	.	TGTGCCAGTCGCGGACTAGCGGGGTGGGGGGAGCTGTTTTTT	CASRGLAGWGELFF
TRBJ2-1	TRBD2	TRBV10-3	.	TGTGCCATCAGTCCAAGCGGGGGGGCTTATCACAATGAGCAGTTCTTC	CAISPSGGAYHNEQFF
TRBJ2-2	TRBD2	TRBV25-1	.	TGTGCCAGCAGTCCACTAGCGGGATCGGGAGACACCGGGGAGCTGTTTTTT	CASSPLAGSGDTGELFF
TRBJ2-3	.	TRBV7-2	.	TGTGCCAGCAGCTTAATAAGGAAGGAAGATACGCAGTATTTT	CASSLIRKEDTQYF
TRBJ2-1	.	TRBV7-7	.	TGTGCTAGCAGCACGGGACCGGGGAATGAGCAGTTCTTC	CASSTGPGNEQFF
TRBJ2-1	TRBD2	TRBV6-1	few	TGTGCCAGCAGTGAAAGACTAGCGGGATACAATGAGCAGTTCTTC	CASSERLAGYNEQFF
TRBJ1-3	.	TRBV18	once	TGTGCCAGCTCACCCGGACAGGGAAACACCATATATTTT	CASSPGQGNTIYF
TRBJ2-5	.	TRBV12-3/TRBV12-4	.	TGTGCCAGCAGTTTATCGGAAGAGACCCAGTACTTC	CASSLSEETQYF
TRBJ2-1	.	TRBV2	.	TGTGCCAGCAGTCTGATGGGAGGCCCAAGCTCCTACAATGAGCAGTTCTTC	CASSLMGGPSSYNEQFF
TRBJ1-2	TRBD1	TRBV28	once	TGTGCCAGCGGAAGTACAGGGGGCGCTTTCTATGGCTACACCTTC	CASGSTGGAFYGYTF
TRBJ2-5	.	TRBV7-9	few	TGTGCCAGCAGCTTACCCCTGAGCGCACAAGAGACCCAGTACTTC	CASSLPLSAQETQYF
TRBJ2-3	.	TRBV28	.	TGTGCCAGCAGTTCCGGACGGCTGCCCGCAGATACGCAGTATTTT	CASSSGRLPADTQYF
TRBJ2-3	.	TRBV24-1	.	TGTGCCACAAGTGGGATCTTTGCCACAGATACGCAGTATTTT	CATSGIFATDTQYF
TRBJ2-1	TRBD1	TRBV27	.	TGTGCCAGCAGTCAAACCGGGACAGGGGATAGGCTTGAGCAGTTCTTC	CASSQTGTGDRLEQFF
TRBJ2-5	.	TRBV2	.	TGTGCCAGCAGTGAAAGTTCTCAGACCCAGTACTTC	CASSESSQTQYF
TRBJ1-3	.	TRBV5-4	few	TGTGCCAGCAGCTTGTTAGACTCTGGAAACACCATATATTTT	CASSLLDSGNTIYF
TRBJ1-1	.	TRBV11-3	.	TGTGCCAGCAGCTTAGGGTTGGGGAAAGCTTTCTTT	CASSLGLGKAFF
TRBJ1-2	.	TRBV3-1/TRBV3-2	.	TGTGCCAGCAGCCAAGTCAATCAGGGGACAAGCTATGGCTACACCTTC	CASSQVNQGTSYGYTF
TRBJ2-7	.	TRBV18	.	TGTGCCAGCTCACCCGGGACCCAGGACGAGCAGTACTTC	CASSPGTQDEQYF
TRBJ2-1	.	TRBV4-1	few	TGCGCCAGCAGCCAGGCTACCCCGGGACTAGGGGGCAGTGAGCAGTTCTTC	CASSQATPGLGGSEQFF
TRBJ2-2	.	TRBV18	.	TGTGCCAGCTCACCAAATCAGGGAGTCCACACCGGGGAGCTGTTTTTT	CASSPNQGVHTGELFF
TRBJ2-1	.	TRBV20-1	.	TGCAGTGCCAGTGAGATTAACGGGAGATCCTACAATGAGCAGTTCTTC	CSASEINGRSYNEQFF
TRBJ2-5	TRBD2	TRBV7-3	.	TGTGCCAGCAGCTTAAGTGGGAGGGGAGGCGAGACCCAGTACTTC	CASSLSGRGGETQYF
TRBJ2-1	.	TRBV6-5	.	TGTGCCAGCAGGGGGTCGGGCACCTATGAGCAGTTCTTC	CASRGSGTYEQFF
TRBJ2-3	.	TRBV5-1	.	TGCGCCAGCTACTACTCGGGTACGCAGTATTTT	CASYYSGTQYF
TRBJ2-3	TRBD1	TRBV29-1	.	TGCAGCGTTGAACTAGACAGGGCGGGAGATACGCAGTATTTT	CSVELDRAGDTQYF
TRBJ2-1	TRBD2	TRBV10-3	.	TGTGCCACAGAGAGCGGGAGGGCTGATGAGCAGTTCTTC	CATESGRADEQFF
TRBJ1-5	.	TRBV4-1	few	TGCGCCAGCAGCCAAGAAGCTGCCCGGGGTCAGCCCCAGCATTTT	CASSQEAARGQPQHF
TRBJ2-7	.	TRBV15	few	TGTGCCACCAGCCGGAGGGGGCACTCCTACGAGCAGTACTTC	CATSRRGHSYEQYF
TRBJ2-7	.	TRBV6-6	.	TGTGCCAGCAGTTACTTTGCGGGCAGCTCCTACGAGCAGTACTTC	CASSYFAGSSYEQYF
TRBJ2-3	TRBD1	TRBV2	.	TGTGCCAGCAGATTACAGGGGATCGGCACAGATACGCAGTATTTT	CASRLQGIGTDTQYF
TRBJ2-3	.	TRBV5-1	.	TGCGCCAGCAGCGGCCAGGTCGGCACAGATACGCAGTATTTT	CASSGQVGTDTQYF
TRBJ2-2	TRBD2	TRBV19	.	TGTGCCAGTAGTACAGGACTAGCGGGAGGGGCAACGAACACCGGGGAGCTGTTTTTT	CASSTGLAGGATNTGELFF
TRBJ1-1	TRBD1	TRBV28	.	TGTGCCAGCAGTACCTTTGGACAGGGGGCCACTGAAGCTTTCTTT	CASSTFGQGATEAFF
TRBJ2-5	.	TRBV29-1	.	TGCAACGGCTTGACTCGGGGGGCGAAAGAGACCCAGTACTTC	CNGLTRGAKETQYF
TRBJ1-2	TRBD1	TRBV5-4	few	TGTGCCAGCAGTGGACAGGGAGGGGGCTACACCTTC	CASSGQGGGYTF
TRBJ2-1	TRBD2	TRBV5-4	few	TGTGCCAGCAGCTTATCCAGCGGGGAGGGGAATGAGCAGTTCTTC	CASSLSSGEGNEQFF
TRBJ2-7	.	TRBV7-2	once	TGTGCCAGCAGCCCAGGGTTCTACGAGCAGTACTTC	CASSPGFYEQYF
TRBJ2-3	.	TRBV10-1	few	TGCGCCAGCAGTTTGACTCGGGACACAGATACGCAGTATTTT	CASSLTRDTDTQYF
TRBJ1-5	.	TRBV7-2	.	TGTGCCAGCAGCTTAGTCAATCAGCCCCAGCATTTT	CASSLVNQPQHF
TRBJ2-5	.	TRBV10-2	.	TGCGCCAGCAGTGTTCAGGGCCAAGAGACCCAGTACTTC	CASSVQGQETQYF
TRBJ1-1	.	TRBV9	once	TGTGCCAGCAGCGTAGAGGGACACGGGGCCACTGAAGCTTTCTTT	CASSVEGHGATEAFF
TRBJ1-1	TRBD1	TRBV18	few	TGTGCCAGCTTCGGACAGGTGAACACTGAAGCTTTCTTT	CASFGQVNTEAFF
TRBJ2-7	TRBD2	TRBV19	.	TGTGCCAGTAGTATAAAAATCTCGGCTAGCGGGAGCAGTTACGAGCAGTACTTC	CASSIKISASGSSYEQYF
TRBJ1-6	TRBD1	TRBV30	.	TGTGCCTGGAGTCTACCCTATCTCGACAGGGAAGATTCACCCCTCCACTTT	CAWSLPYLDREDSPLHF
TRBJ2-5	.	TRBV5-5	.	TGTGCCAGCAGCGGGTGGACACATCAAGAGACCCAGTACTTC	CASSGWTHQETQYF
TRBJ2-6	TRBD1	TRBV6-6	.	TGTGCCACCGGACAGGTCGGGGCCAACGTCCTGACTTTC	CATGQVGANVLTF
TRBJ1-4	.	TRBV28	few	TGTGCCAGCAGTTTGGGCAGGGGAGAAAAACTGTTTTTT	CASSLGRGEKLFF
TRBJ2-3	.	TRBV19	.	TGTGCCAGTCTGGGGACGGGACACCCTAGCACAGATACGCAGTATTTT	CASLGTGHPSTDTQYF
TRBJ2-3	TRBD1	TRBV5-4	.	TGTGCCAGCAGCCTACGGGACAGATCTGCAGATACGCAGTATTTT	CASSLRDRSADTQYF